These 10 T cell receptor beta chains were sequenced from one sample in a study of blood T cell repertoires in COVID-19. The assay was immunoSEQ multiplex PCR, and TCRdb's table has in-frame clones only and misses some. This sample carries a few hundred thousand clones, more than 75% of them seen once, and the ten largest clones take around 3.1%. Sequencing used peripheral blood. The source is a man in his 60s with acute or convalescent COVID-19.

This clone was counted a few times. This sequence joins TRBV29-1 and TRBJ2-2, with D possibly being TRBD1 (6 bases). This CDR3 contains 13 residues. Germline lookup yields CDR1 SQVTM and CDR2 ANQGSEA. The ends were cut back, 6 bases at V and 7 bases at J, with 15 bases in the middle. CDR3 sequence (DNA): TGCAGCGTGACTCAGGGGCGCGGCGGGGAGCTGTTTTTT. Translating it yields CSVTQGRGGELFF.

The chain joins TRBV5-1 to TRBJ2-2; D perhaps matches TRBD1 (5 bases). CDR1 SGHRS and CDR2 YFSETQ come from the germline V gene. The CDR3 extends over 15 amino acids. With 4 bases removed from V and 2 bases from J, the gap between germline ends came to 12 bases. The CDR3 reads CASSVQGPNTGELFF. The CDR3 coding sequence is TGCGCCAGCAGCGTTCAGGGTCCAAACACCGGGGAGCTGTTTTTT.

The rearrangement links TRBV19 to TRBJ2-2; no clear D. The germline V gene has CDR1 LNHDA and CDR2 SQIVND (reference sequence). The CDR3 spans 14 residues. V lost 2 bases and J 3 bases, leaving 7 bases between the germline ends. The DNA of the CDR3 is TGTGCCAGTAGTATAACCACGGACACCGGGGAGCTGTTTTTT. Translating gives CASSITTDTGELFF.

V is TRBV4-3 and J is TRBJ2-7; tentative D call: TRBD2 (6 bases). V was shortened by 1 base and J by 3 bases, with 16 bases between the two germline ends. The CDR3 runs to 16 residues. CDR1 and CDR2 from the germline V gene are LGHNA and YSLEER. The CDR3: CASSQVGGTANYEQYF. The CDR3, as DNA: TGCGCCAGCAGCCAAGTGGGAGGAACCGCGAACTACGAGCAGTACTTC.

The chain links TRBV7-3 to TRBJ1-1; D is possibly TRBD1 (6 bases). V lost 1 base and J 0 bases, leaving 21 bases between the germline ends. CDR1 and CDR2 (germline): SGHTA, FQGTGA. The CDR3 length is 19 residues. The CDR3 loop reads CASSLMGSGTPTMNTEAFF. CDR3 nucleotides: TGTGCCAGCAGCTTAATGGGTTCGGGGACACCCACTATGAACACTGAAGCTTTCTTT.

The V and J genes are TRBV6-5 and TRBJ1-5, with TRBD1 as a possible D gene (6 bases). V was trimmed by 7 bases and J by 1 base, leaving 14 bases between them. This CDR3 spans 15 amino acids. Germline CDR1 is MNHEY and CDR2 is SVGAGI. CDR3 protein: CASTKVGGSNQPQHF. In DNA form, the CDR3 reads TGTGCCAGCACCAAGGTAGGGGGAAGCAATCAGCCCCAGCATTTT.

As DNA, the CDR3 is TGTGCCAGCAGCCCCCAAACGAGGGTGACCGGGGAGCTGTTTTTT. Its translation: CASSPQTRVTGELFF. The chain joins TRBV9 to TRBJ2-2; a weak D match, TRBD2 (5 bases). Trimming took 4 bases from V and 5 from J, leaving 15 bases between them. Germline CDR1 reads SGDLS; CDR2 reads YYNGEE. The CDR3 has 15 amino acids.

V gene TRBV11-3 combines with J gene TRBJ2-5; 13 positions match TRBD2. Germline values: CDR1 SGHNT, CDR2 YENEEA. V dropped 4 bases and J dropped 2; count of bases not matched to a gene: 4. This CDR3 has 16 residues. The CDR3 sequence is CASSSGLAGVQETQYF. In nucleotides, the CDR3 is TGTGCCAGCAGCTCCGGACTAGCGGGGGTACAAGAGACCCAGTACTTC.

CDR3 in DNA: TGTGCCAGCAGCTTGGTAGGGACAGCCTACGAGCAGTACTTC. This sequence encodes CASSLVGTAYEQYF. V usage is TRBV5-5 and J usage is TRBJ2-7; 7 bases map to TRBD1. The CDR3 spans 14 residues. The V gene's germline CDR1 is SGHKS and CDR2 YYEKEE (reference sequence). J lost 2 bases, V lost 0 bases, and 2 bases had no gene match.

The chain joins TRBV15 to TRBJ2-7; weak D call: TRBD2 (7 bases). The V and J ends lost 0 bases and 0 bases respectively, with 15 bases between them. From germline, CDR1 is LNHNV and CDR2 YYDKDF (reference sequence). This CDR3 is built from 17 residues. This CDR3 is CATSRDLGGGRSYEQYF. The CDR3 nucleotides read TGTGCCACCAGCAGAGATCTTGGCGGGGGCCGCTCCTACGAGCAGTACTTC.